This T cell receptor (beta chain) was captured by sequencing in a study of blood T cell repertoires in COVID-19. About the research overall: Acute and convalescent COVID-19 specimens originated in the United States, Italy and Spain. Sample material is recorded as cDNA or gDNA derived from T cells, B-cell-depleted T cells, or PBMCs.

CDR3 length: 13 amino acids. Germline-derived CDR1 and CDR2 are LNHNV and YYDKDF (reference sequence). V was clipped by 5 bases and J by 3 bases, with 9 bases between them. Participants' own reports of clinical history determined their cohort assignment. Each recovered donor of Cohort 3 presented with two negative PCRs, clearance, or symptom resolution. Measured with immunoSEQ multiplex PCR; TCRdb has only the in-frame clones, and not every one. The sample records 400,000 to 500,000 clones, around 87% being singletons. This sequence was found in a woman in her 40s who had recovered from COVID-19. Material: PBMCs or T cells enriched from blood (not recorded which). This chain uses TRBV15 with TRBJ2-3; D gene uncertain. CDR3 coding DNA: TGTGCCACCAGCTCGTCAGGAACAGATACGCAGTATTTT. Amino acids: CATSSSGTDTQYF.